Listed here is a single T cell receptor beta chain. The antigen remains unidentified. The data are from a study of cytomegalovirus exposure and HLA in healthy donors. General observations from the study: Researchers catalogued approximately 170 TCR beta chains as cytomegalovirus-associated.

Assay used: immunoSEQ multiplex PCR; TCRdb lists only in-frame clones, some missing. The repertoire holds under 200,000 clones, with roughly 91% as singletons. This clonotype was obtained from a man younger than 30 in good health and CMV-seropositive. Sequencing was performed on PBMCs.

CDR3 sequence reads: CSVTGTSGLTGELFF. CDR3 coding DNA: TGCAGCGTTACCGGGACTAGTGGGCTTACCGGGGAGCTGTTTTTT. This rearrangement joins TRBV29-1 to TRBJ2-2, with 8 bases fitting TRBD2. The V gene's germline CDR1 is SQVTM and CDR2 ANQGSEA. This CDR3 is built from 15 residues. V lost 5 bases to trimming and J lost 5 bases; unmatched junction nucleotides: 10.